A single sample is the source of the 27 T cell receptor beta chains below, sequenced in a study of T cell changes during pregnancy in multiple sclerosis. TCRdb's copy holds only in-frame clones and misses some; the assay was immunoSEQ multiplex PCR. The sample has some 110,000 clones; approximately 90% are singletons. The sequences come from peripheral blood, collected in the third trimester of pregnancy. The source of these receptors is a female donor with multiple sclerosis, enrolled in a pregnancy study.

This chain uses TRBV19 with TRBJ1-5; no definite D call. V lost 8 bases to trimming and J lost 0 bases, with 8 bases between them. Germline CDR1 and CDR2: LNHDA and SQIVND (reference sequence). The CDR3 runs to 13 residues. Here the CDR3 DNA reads TGTGCCAGTGGCGGACTTAGCAATCAGCCCCAGCATTTT. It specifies CASGGLSNQPQHF.

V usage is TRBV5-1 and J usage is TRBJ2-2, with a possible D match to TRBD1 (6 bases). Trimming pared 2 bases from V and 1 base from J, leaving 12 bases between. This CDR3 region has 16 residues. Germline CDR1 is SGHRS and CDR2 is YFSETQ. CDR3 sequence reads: CASSLHARGNTGELFF. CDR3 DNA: TGCGCCAGCAGCTTACACGCCAGGGGGAACACCGGGGAGCTGTTTTTT.

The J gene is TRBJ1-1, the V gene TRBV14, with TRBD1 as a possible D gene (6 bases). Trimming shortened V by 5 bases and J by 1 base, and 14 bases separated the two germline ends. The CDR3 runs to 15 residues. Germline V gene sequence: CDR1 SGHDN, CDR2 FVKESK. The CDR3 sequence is CASSDTRGGNTEAFF. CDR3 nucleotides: TGTGCCAGCAGCGACACCAGAGGGGGGAACACTGAAGCTTTCTTT. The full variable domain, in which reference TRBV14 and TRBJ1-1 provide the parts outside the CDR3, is EAGVTQFPSHSVIEKGQTVTLRCDPISGHDNLYWYRRVMGKEIKFLLHFVKESKQDESGMPNNRFLAERTGGTYSTLKVQPAELEDSGVYFCASSDTRGGNTEAFFGQGTRLTVV.

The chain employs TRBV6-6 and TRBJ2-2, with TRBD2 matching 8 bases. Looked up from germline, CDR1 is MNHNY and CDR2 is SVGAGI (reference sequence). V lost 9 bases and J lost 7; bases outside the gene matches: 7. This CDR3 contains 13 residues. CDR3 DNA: TGTGCCAGTACGGGGGGGCGGGGCGGGGAGCTGTTTTTT. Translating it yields CASTGGRGGELFF.

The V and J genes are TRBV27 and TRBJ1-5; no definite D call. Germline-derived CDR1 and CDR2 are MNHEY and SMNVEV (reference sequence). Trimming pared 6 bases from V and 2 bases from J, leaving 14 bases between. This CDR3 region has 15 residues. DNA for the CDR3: TGTGCCAGCAGCCAGATCGGGGAGGGCAATCAGCCCCAGCATTTT. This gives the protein CASSQIGEGNQPQHF.

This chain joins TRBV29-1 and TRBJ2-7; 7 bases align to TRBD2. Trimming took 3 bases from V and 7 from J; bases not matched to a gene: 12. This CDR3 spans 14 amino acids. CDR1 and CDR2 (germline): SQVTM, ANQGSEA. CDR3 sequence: CSVELGTVGGEQYF. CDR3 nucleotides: TGCAGCGTTGAGCTTGGGACGGTCGGGGGGGAGCAGTACTTC.

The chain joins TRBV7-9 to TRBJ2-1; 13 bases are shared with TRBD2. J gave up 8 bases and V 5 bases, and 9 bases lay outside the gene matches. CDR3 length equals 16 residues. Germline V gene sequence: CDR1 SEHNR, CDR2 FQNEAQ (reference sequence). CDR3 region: CASSTPLAGGPDEQFF. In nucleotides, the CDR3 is TGTGCCAGCAGCACCCCACTAGCGGGGGGGCCCGATGAGCAGTTCTTC.

CDR3 nucleotides: TGTGCCAGCAGCTTGAGGAGGAAGGGCGAGCAGTACTTC. Protein sequence: CASSLRRKGEQYF. This rearrangement joins TRBV5-4 to TRBJ2-7, with D possibly matching TRBD2 (5 bases). CDR1 SGHNT and CDR2 YYREEE come from the germline V gene (reference sequence). V shed 1 base and J shed 6 bases, with 11 bases lying between them. The CDR3 loop spans 13 amino acids.

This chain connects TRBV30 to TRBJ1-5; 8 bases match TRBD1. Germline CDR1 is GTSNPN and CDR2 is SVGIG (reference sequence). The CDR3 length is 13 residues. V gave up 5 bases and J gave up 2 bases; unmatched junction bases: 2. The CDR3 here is CAWAGQGNQPQHF. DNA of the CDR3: TGTGCCTGGGCGGGACAGGGCAATCAGCCCCAGCATTTT. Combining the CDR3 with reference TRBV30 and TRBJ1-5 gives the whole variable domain SQTIHQWPATLVQPVGSPLSLECTVEGTSNPNLYWYRQAAGRGLQLLFYSVGIGQISSEVPQNLSASRPQDRQFILSSKKLLLSDSGFYLCAWAGQGNQPQHFGDGTRLSIL.

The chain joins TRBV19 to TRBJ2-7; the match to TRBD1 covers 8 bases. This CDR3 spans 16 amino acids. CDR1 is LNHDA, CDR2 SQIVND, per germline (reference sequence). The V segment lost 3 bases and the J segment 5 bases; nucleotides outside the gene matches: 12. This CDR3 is CASSISVGGQAHEQYF. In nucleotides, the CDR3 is TGTGCCAGTAGTATTTCGGTCGGGGGACAGGCCCACGAGCAGTACTTC.

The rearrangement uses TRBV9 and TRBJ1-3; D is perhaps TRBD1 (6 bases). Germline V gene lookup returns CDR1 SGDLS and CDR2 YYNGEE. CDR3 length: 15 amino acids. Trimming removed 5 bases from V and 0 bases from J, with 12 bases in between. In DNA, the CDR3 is TGTGCCAGCAGTCCCCAGGGGAACTCTGGAAACACCATATATTTT. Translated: CASSPQGNSGNTIYF. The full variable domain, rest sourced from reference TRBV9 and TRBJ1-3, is DSGVTQTPKHLITATGQRVTLRCSPRSGDLSVYWYQQSLDQGLQFLIQYYNGEERAKGNILERFSAQQFPDLHSELNLSSLELGDSALYFCASSPQGNSGNTIYFGEGSWLTVV.

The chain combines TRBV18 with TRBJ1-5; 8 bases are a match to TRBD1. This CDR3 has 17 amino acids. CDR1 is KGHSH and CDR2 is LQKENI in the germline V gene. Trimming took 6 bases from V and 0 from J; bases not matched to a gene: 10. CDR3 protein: CASSALDRVVSNQPQHF. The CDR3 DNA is TGTGCCAGCTCGGCCCTGGACAGGGTCGTTAGCAATCAGCCCCAGCATTTT.

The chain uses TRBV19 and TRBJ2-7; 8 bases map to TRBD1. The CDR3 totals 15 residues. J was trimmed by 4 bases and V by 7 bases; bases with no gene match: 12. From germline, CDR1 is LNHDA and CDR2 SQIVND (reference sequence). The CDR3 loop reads CASTPTAGQGYEQYF. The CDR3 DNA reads TGTGCCAGTACCCCAACCGCCGGACAGGGTTACGAGCAGTACTTC.

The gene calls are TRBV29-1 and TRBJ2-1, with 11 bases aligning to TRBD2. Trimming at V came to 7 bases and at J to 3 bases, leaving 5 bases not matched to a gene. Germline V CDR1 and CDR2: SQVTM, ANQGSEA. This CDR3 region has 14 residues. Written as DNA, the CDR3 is TGCAGCGCGGGGACTAGCGGTAGCTACAATGAGCAGTTCTTC. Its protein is CSAGTSGSYNEQFF.

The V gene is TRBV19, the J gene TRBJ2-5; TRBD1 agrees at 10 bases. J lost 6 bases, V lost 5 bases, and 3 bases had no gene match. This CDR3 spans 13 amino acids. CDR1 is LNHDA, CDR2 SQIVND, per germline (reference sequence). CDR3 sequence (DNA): TGTGCCAGTAGTGGACAGGGGGGAAAGACCCAGTACTTC. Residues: CASSGQGGKTQYF.

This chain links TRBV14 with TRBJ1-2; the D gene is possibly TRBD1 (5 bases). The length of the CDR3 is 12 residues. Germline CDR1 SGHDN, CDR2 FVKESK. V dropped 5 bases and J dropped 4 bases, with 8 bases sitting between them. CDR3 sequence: CASSMGGYGYTF. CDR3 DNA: TGTGCCAGCAGCATGGGGGGCTATGGCTACACCTTC.

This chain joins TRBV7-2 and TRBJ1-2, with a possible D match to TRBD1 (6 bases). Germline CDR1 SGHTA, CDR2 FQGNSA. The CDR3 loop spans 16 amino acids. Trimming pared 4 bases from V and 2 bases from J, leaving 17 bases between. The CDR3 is CASSWGGASSNYGYTF. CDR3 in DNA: TGTGCCAGCAGCTGGGGGGGGGCCTCTTCGAACTATGGCTACACCTTC.

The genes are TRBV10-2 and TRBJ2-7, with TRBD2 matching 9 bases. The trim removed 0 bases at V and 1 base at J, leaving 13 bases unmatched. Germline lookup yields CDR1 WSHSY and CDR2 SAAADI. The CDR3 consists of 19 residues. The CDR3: CASSESVWLAGIFSYEQYF. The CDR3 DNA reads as TGCGCCAGCAGTGAGTCGGTTTGGCTAGCGGGGATTTTTTCCTACGAGCAGTACTTC.

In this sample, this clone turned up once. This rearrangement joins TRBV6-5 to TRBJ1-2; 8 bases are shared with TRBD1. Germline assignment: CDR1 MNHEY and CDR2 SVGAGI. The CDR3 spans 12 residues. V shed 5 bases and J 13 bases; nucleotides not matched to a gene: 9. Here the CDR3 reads CASSLGQGVITF. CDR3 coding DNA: TGTGCCAGCAGTCTCGGACAGGGAGTAATCACCTTC.

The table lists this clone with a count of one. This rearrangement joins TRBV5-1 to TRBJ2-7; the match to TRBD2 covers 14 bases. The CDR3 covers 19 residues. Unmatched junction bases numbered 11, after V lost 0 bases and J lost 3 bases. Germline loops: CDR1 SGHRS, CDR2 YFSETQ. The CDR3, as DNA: TGCGCCAGCAGCTTGGCCGTCCGGGGACTAGCGGGAGAAGGCTACGAGCAGTACTTC. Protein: CASSLAVRGLAGEGYEQYF.

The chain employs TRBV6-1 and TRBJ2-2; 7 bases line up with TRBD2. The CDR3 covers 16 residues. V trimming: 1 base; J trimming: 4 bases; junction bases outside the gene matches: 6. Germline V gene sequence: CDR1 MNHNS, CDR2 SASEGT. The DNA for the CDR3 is TGTGCCAGCAGTGAAGTTGGGGGGGGAGTCACCGGGGAGCTGTTTTTT. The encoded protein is CASSEVGGGVTGELFF.

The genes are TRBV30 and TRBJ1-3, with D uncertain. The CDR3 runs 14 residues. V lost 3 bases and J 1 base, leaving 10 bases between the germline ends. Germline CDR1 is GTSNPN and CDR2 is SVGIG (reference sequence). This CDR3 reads CAWSESLSGNTIYF. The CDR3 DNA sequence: TGTGCCTGGAGCGAAAGTCTATCTGGAAACACCATATATTTT.

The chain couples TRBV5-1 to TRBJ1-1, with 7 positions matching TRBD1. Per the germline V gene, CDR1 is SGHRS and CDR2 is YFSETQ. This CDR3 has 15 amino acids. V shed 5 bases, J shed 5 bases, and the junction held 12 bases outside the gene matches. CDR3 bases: TGCGCCAGCAGGCCGGTAGGGGGCGATGGTACTGAAGCTTTCTTT. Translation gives CASRPVGGDGTEAFF.

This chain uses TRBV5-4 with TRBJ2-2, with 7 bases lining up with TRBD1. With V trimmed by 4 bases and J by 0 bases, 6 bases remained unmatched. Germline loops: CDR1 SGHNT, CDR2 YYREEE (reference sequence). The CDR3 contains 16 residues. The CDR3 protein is CASSRETGTNTGELFF. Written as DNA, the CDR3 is TGTGCCAGCAGCAGAGAGACAGGGACGAACACCGGGGAGCTGTTTTTT. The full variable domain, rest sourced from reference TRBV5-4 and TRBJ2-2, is ETGVTQSPTHLIKTRGQQVTLRCSSQSGHNTVSWYQQALGQGPQFIFQYYREEENGRGNFPPRFSGLQFPNYSSELNVNALELDDSALYLCASSRETGTNTGELFFGEGSRLTVL.

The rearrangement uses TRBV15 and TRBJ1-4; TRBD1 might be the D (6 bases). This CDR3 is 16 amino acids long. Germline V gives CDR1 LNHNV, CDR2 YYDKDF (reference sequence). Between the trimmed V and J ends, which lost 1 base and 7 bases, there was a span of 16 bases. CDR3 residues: CATSRAPQGGSEKLFF. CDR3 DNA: TGTGCCACCAGCAGAGCCCCACAGGGAGGGTCTGAAAAACTGTTTTTT.

The CDR3 here is CAISNYSGTGLGGYTF. DNA for the CDR3: TGTGCCATCAGTAACTATTCCGGGACAGGCCTCGGGGGCTACACCTTC. The chain combines TRBV10-3 with TRBJ1-2; 8 nucleotides agree with TRBD1. There are 16 residues in the CDR3. With 5 bases clipped from V and 8 bases from J, the junction kept 16 bases outside the gene matches. CDR1 ENHRY and CDR2 SYGVKD come from the germline V gene.

The CDR3 DNA follows: TGTGCCAGCAGCGGGGGGGTGGAGCGCAGGACCTACGAGCAGTACTTC. Amino acids: CASSGGVERRTYEQYF. The chain is built from TRBV7-9 and TRBJ2-7; 7 nucleotides align to TRBD2. Germline values: CDR1 SEHNR, CDR2 FQNEAQ (reference sequence). V lost 5 bases, J lost 2 bases, and 12 bases stayed unmatched. The CDR3 is 16 residues long.